This T cell receptor beta chain was captured by sequencing in a study of T cell changes during pregnancy in multiple sclerosis (dated by TCRdb to between 2018 and 2020). For the wider study: In women with multiple sclerosis, the researchers looked at how the T cell repertoire shifted as pregnancy progressed.

With regard to this clone: The specificity of this receptor is unknown. Within one base of it there is no much larger clone, and no base qualities were kept.

The library came from the immunoSEQ multiplex PCR assay. As stored in TCRdb, this immuneACCESS dataset retains in-frame rearrangements with V and J assigned. A fraction of the clones does not appear; measured against another copy, unresolved V genes explain less than half of the discrepancy, and the remainder lacks a known reason. The sample contains 85,000 to 110,000 clones, roughly 92% of them found a single time. The ten largest clones represent roughly 0.88% of the sample. Trimming accounts for 8 bases at V and 6 bases at J, while the number of junction bases matched to no gene is 16. According to the germline V gene, CDR1 reads MGHDK and CDR2 reads SYGVNS. The CDR3 spans 17 residues, from the cysteine through the phenylalanine. Here the CDR3 DNA is all that survives: 51 bases in frame from base 1.

The V gene is TRBV25-1 and the J gene is TRBJ2-1, with TRBD1 matching 10 junction bases. The material sequenced was peripheral blood, taken after pregnancy. The receptor comes from a female donor with multiple sclerosis, enrolled in a pregnancy study. CDR3 region: CASSAAGLGQGTNEQFF. The DNA sequence is TGTGCCAGCTCCGCGGCGGGGCTGGGACAGGGGACCAATGAGCAGTTCTTC.